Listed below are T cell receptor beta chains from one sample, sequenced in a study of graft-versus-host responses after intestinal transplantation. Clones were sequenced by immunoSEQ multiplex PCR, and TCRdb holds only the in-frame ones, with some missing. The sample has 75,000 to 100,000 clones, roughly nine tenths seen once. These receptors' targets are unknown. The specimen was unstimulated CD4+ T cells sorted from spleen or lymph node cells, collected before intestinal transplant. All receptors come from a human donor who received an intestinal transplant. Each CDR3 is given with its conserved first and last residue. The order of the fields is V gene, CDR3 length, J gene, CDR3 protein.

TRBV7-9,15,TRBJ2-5,CASSLGSLYRETQYF
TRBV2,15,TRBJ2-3,CASSERRGGADTQYF
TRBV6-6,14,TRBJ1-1,CASGENRRNTEAFF
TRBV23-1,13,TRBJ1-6,CASSQYRGIPLHF
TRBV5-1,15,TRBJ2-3,CASSLVAGHGDTQYF
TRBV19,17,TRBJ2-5,CASSISVAGGPGETQYF
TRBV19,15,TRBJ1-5,CASSFGSGANQPQHF
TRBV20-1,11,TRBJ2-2,CSGERAGELFF
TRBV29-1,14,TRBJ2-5,CSVHLGGLQETQYF
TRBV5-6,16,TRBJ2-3,CASSFGLARGRDTQYF
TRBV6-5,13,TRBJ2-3,CASSHRQFHTQYF
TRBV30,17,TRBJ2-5,CAWRPRGLAGPQETQYF
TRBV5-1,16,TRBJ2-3,CASSLATGGGTDTQYF
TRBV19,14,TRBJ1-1,CASSFQGARTEAFF
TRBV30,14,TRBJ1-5,CAWSPGGDRQPQHF
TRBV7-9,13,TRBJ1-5,CASSPQADQPQHF
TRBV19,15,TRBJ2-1,CASSMRLASYNEQFF
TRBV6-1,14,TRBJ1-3,CASSEAGTGNTIYF